The sequence of this TCR beta chain was determined in a study of cytomegalovirus exposure and HLA in healthy donors. About the study: Of over 350 genotyped donors, more than 75% grouped in the Caucasian-associated ancestry cluster.

The PCR made use of 60 Vbeta and 13 Jbeta primers. The repertoire was sequenced with immunoSEQ multiplex PCR; TCRdb's copy has only in-frame clones and lacks some. The sample has 70,000 to 95,000 clones, more than 75% seen once. The CDR3 is 13 residues long. The V and J ends lost 5 bases and 5 bases respectively, with 12 bases between them. In germline, CDR1 is SNHLY, CDR2 FYNNEI. Sequences were obtained from PBMCs. The chain combines TRBV2 with TRBJ1-2; D unclear. The sequence was obtained from a man younger than 30 in good health and CMV-seronegative. The CDR3 nucleotides read TGTGCCAGCAGTCCAAGTATGGAGTATGGCTACACCTTC. Protein sequence: CASSPSMEYGYTF.